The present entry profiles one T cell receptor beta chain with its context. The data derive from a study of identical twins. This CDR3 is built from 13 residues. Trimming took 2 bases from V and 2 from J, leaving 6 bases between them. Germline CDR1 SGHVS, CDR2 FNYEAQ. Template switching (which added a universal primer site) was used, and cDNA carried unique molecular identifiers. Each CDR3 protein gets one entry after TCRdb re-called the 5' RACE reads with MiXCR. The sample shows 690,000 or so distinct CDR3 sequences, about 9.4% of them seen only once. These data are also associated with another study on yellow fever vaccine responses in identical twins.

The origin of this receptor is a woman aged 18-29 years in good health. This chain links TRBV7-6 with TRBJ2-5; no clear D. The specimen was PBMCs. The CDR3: CASSLFKQETQYF. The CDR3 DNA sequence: TGTGCCAGCAGCTTATTCAAACAAGAGACCCAGTACTTC.